This TCR beta chain was retrieved from a study of breast tumors, draining lymph nodes, adjacent tissues. TCRdb fed the multiplex PCR reads into MiXCR, producing one record per CDR3 protein. The sample yields about 130,000 distinct CDR3 sequences, around 20% seen once. The lymph nodes were axillary draining lymph nodes from breast cancer patients. CDR1 is MGHRA and CDR2 is YSYEKL in the germline V gene. This CDR3 is built from 12 residues. V was shortened by 1 base and J by 5 bases, with 4 bases between the two germline ends. This clonotype was found many times. The sample was axillary lymph node tissue. The receptor's source is a female donor with breast cancer. Some clones in this sample may be carry-over from other donors' samples. This chain links TRBV4-1 with TRBJ2-3; unclear D gene. CDR3 DNA: TGCGCCAGCAGCCAAGTCCGAGATACGCAGTATTTT. Translation: CASSQVRDTQYF.